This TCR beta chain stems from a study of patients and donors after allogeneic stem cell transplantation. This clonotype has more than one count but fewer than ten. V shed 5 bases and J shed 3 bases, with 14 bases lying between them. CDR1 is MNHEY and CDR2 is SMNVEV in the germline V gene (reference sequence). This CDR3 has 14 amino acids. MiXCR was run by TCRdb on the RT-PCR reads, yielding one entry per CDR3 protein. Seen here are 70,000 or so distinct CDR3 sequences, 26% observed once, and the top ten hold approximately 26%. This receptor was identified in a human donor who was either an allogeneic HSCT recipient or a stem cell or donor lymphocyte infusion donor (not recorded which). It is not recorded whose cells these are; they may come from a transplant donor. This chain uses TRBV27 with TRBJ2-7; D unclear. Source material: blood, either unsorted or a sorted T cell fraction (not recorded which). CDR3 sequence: CASSLRPIFYEQYF. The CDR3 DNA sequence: TGTGCCAGCAGTCTCAGACCCATTTTCTACGAGCAGTACTTC.